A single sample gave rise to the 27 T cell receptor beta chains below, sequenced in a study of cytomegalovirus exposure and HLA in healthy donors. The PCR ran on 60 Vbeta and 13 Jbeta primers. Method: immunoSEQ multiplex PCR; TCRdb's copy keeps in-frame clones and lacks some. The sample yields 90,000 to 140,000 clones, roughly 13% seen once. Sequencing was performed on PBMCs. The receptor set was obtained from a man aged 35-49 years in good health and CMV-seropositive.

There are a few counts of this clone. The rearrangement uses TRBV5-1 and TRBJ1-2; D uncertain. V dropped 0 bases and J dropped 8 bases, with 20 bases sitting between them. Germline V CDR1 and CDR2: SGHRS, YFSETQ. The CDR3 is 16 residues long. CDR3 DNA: TGCGCCAGCAGCTTGGACACGGGGAATCCTCTAAAGGGCTACACCTTC. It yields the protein CASSLDTGNPLKGYTF.

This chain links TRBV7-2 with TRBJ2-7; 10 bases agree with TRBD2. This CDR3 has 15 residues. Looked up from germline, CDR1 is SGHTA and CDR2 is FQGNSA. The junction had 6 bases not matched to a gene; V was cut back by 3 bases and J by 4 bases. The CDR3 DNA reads TGTGCCAGCAGCTTCCAGCGGGAGGGCCTATACGAGCAGTACTTC. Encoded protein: CASSFQREGLYEQYF.

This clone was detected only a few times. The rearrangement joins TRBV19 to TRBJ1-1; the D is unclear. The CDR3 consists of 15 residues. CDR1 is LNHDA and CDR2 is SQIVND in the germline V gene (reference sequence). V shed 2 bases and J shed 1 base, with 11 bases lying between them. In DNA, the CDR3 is TGTGCCAGTAGTATACCAGGACGGGGGAACACTGAAGCTTTCTTT. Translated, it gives CASSIPGRGNTEAFF.

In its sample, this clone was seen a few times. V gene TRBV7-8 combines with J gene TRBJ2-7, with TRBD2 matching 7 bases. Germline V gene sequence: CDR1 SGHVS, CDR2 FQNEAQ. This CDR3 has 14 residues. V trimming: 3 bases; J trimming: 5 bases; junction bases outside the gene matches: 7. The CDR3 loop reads CASSLREGRDEQYF. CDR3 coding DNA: TGTGCCAGCAGCTTGAGGGAGGGCCGTGACGAGCAGTACTTC.

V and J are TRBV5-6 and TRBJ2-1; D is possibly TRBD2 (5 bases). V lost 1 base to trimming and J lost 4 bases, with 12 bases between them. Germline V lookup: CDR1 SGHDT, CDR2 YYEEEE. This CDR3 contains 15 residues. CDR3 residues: CASSLMGSEYNEQFF. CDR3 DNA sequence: TGTGCCAGCAGCTTGATGGGGAGCGAATACAATGAGCAGTTCTTC.

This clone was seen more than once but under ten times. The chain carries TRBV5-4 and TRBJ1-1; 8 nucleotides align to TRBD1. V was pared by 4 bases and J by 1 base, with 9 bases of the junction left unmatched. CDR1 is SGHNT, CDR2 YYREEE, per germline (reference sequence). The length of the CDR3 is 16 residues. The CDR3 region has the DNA TGTGCCAGCAGCCCGGAATCCGGGACAGGGAACACTGAAGCTTTCTTT. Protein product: CASSPESGTGNTEAFF.

DNA for the CDR3: TGTGCCAGTAGGGACAAAATGAACACTGAAGCTTTCTTT. Translated, it gives CASRDKMNTEAFF. The genes are TRBV19 and TRBJ1-1; possibly TRBD1 for D (5 bases). The CDR3 is made up of 13 amino acids. V lost 6 bases to trimming and J lost 0 bases, with 8 bases between them. Germline CDR1 is LNHDA and CDR2 is SQIVND (reference sequence).

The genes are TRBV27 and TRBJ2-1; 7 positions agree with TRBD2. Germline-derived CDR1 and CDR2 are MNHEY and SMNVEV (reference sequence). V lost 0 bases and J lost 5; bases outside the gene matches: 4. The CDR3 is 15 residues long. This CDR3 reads CASSLSGTTHNEQFF. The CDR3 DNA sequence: TGTGCCAGCAGTTTATCTGGGACTACCCACAATGAGCAGTTCTTC.

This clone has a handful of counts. The CDR3 spells CASSGDRGPEAFF. CDR3 DNA: TGCGCCAGCAGCGGAGACAGGGGACCTGAAGCTTTCTTT. The chain employs TRBV5-1 and TRBJ1-1, with 8 bases fitting TRBD1. The V gene end was trimmed by 4 bases and the J gene end by 6 bases; junction bases not matched to a gene: 5. Germline lookup yields CDR1 SGHRS and CDR2 YFSETQ. The CDR3 length is 13 residues.

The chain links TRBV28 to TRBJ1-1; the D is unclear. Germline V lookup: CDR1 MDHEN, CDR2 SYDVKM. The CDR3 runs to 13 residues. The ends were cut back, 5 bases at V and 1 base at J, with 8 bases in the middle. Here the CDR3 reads CASSRPRNTEAFF. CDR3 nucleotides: TGTGCCAGCAGTCGCCCCAGGAACACTGAAGCTTTCTTT.

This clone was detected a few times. For the CDR3, the DNA is TGTGCCAGCGGTGAAGCTTTCTTT. Amino acids: CASGEAFF. V is TRBV19 and J is TRBJ1-1, with no clear D. Trimming took off 9 bases at V and 7 bases at J, with 3 bases between the two ends. CDR3 size: 8 residues. CDR1 and CDR2 (germline): LNHDA, SQIVND (reference sequence).

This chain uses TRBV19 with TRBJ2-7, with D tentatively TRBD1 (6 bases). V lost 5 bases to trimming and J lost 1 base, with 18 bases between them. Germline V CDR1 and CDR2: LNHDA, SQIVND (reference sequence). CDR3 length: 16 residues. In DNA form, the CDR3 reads TGTGCCAGTAGTGTTACTGGTGCCAGGGGATCCTACGAGCAGTACTTC. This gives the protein CASSVTGARGSYEQYF.

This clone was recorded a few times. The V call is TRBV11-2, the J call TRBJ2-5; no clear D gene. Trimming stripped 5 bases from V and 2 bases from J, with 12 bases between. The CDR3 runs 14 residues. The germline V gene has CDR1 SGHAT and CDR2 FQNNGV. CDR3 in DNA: TGTGCCAGCAGCCGCCCCGGGTTACAAGAGACCCAGTACTTC. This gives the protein CASSRPGLQETQYF.

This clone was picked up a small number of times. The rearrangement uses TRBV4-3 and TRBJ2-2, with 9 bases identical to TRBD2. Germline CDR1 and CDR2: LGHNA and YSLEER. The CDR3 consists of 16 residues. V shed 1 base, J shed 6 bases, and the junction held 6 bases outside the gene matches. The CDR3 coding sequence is TGCGCCAGCAGCCAAGGGGTAGCGGGAGTTTCCGGGGAGCTGTTTTTT. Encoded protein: CASSQGVAGVSGELFF.

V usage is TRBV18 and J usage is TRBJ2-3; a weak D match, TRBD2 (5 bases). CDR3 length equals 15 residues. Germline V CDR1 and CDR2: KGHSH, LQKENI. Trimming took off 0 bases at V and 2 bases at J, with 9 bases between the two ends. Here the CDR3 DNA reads TGTGCCAGCTCACCACCGAGGACTTCCACAGATACGCAGTATTTT. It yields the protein CASSPPRTSTDTQYF.

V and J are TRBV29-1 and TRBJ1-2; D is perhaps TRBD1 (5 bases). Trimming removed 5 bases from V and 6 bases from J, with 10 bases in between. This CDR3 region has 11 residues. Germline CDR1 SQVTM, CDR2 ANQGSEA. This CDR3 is CSVPGYDGYTF. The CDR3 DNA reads TGCAGCGTTCCAGGGTACGATGGCTACACCTTC. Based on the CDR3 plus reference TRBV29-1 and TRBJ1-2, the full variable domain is SAVISQKPSRDICQRGTSLTIQCQVDSQVTMMFWYRQQPGQSLTLIATANQGSEATYESGFVIDKFPISRPNLTFSTLTVSNMSPEDSSIYLCSVPGYDGYTFGSGTRLTVV.

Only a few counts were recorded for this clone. The CDR3 DNA follows: TGCGCCAGCAGCCGGGGACTAGCGGGGGCTACCCAAGAGACCCAGTACTTC. It encodes CASSRGLAGATQETQYF. This chain connects TRBV5-1 to TRBJ2-5; 14 bases fit TRBD2. V dropped 4 bases and J dropped 1; count of bases not matched to a gene: 6. Per the germline V gene, CDR1 is SGHRS and CDR2 is YFSETQ. This CDR3 is 17 amino acids long.

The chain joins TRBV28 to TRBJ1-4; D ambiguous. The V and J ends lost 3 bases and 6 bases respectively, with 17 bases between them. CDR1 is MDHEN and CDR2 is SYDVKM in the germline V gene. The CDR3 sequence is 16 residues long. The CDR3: CASSLSGRAPDEKLFF. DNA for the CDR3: TGTGCCAGCAGTTTGAGCGGCCGGGCCCCGGATGAAAAACTGTTTTTT.

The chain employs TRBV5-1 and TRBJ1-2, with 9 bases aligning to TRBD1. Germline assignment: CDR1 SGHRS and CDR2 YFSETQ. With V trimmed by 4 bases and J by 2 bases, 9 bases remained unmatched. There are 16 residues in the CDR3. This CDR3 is CASSPRGTGKNYGYTF. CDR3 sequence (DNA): TGCGCCAGCAGCCCGCGCGGGACAGGGAAGAACTATGGCTACACCTTC.

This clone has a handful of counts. CDR3 sequence: CASSEAPGQGTDTQYF. The CDR3 region has the DNA TGTGCCAGCAGTGAAGCGCCGGGACAGGGCACAGATACGCAGTATTTT. V usage is TRBV6-1 and J usage is TRBJ2-3; 8 positions agree with TRBD1. The CDR3 sequence is 16 residues long. Trimming removed 0 bases from V and 1 base from J; junction bases left unmatched: 3. From germline, CDR1 is MNHNS and CDR2 SASEGT.

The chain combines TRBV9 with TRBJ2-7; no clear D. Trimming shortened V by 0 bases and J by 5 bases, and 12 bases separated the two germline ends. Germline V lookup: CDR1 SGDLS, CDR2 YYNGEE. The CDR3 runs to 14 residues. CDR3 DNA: TGTGCCAGCAGCGTAGACCAGGTGCTCAACGAGCAGTACTTC. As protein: CASSVDQVLNEQYF.

This CDR3 reads CASRPTGTGFYEQYF. The CDR3 bases are TGTGCCAGCAGGCCAACCGGGACAGGGTTCTACGAGCAGTACTTC. V and J are TRBV6-1 and TRBJ2-7; 9 bases are shared with TRBD1. V lost 6 bases, J lost 3 bases, and 9 bases stayed unmatched. Germline V lookup: CDR1 MNHNS, CDR2 SASEGT. The CDR3 runs to 15 residues.

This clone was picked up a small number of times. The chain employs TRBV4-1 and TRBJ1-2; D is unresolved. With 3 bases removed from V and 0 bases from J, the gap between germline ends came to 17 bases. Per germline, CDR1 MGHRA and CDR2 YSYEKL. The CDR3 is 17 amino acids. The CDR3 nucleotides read TGCGCCAGCAGCCAGTTAGCCCCACGGCGGACTAACTATGGCTACACCTTC. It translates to CASSQLAPRRTNYGYTF.

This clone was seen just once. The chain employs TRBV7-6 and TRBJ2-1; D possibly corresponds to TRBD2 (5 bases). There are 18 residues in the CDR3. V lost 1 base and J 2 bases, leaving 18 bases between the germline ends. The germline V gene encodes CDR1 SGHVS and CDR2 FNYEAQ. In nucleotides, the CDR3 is TGTGCCAGCAGCTTAGAAGCGGCCGGGCCGACCGCCTACAATGAGCAGTTCTTC. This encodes CASSLEAAGPTAYNEQFF.

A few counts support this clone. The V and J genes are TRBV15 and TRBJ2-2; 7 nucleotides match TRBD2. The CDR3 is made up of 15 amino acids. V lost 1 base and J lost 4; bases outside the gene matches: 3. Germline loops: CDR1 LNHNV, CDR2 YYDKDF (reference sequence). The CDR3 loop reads CATSRGGSRTGELFF. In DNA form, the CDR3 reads TGTGCCACCAGCAGAGGCGGGAGCCGCACCGGGGAGCTGTTTTTT.

The CDR3 DNA follows: TGTGCCAGCAGCGCACAGGGGGCTCTATCCTACGAGCAGTACTTC. Translating it yields CASSAQGALSYEQYF. V usage is TRBV5-5 and J usage is TRBJ2-7; 9 bases agree with TRBD1. The CDR3 runs 15 residues. Germline assignment: CDR1 SGHKS and CDR2 YYEKEE (reference sequence). After removal of 4 bases from V and 1 base from J, the junction contained 6 bases not matched to a gene.

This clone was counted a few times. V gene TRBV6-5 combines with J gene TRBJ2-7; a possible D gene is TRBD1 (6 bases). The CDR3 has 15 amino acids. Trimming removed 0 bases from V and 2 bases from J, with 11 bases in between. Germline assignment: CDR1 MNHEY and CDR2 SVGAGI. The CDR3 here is CASSYSGGGPYEQYF. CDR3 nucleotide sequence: TGTGCCAGCAGTTACTCGGGTGGGGGCCCCTACGAGCAGTACTTC.